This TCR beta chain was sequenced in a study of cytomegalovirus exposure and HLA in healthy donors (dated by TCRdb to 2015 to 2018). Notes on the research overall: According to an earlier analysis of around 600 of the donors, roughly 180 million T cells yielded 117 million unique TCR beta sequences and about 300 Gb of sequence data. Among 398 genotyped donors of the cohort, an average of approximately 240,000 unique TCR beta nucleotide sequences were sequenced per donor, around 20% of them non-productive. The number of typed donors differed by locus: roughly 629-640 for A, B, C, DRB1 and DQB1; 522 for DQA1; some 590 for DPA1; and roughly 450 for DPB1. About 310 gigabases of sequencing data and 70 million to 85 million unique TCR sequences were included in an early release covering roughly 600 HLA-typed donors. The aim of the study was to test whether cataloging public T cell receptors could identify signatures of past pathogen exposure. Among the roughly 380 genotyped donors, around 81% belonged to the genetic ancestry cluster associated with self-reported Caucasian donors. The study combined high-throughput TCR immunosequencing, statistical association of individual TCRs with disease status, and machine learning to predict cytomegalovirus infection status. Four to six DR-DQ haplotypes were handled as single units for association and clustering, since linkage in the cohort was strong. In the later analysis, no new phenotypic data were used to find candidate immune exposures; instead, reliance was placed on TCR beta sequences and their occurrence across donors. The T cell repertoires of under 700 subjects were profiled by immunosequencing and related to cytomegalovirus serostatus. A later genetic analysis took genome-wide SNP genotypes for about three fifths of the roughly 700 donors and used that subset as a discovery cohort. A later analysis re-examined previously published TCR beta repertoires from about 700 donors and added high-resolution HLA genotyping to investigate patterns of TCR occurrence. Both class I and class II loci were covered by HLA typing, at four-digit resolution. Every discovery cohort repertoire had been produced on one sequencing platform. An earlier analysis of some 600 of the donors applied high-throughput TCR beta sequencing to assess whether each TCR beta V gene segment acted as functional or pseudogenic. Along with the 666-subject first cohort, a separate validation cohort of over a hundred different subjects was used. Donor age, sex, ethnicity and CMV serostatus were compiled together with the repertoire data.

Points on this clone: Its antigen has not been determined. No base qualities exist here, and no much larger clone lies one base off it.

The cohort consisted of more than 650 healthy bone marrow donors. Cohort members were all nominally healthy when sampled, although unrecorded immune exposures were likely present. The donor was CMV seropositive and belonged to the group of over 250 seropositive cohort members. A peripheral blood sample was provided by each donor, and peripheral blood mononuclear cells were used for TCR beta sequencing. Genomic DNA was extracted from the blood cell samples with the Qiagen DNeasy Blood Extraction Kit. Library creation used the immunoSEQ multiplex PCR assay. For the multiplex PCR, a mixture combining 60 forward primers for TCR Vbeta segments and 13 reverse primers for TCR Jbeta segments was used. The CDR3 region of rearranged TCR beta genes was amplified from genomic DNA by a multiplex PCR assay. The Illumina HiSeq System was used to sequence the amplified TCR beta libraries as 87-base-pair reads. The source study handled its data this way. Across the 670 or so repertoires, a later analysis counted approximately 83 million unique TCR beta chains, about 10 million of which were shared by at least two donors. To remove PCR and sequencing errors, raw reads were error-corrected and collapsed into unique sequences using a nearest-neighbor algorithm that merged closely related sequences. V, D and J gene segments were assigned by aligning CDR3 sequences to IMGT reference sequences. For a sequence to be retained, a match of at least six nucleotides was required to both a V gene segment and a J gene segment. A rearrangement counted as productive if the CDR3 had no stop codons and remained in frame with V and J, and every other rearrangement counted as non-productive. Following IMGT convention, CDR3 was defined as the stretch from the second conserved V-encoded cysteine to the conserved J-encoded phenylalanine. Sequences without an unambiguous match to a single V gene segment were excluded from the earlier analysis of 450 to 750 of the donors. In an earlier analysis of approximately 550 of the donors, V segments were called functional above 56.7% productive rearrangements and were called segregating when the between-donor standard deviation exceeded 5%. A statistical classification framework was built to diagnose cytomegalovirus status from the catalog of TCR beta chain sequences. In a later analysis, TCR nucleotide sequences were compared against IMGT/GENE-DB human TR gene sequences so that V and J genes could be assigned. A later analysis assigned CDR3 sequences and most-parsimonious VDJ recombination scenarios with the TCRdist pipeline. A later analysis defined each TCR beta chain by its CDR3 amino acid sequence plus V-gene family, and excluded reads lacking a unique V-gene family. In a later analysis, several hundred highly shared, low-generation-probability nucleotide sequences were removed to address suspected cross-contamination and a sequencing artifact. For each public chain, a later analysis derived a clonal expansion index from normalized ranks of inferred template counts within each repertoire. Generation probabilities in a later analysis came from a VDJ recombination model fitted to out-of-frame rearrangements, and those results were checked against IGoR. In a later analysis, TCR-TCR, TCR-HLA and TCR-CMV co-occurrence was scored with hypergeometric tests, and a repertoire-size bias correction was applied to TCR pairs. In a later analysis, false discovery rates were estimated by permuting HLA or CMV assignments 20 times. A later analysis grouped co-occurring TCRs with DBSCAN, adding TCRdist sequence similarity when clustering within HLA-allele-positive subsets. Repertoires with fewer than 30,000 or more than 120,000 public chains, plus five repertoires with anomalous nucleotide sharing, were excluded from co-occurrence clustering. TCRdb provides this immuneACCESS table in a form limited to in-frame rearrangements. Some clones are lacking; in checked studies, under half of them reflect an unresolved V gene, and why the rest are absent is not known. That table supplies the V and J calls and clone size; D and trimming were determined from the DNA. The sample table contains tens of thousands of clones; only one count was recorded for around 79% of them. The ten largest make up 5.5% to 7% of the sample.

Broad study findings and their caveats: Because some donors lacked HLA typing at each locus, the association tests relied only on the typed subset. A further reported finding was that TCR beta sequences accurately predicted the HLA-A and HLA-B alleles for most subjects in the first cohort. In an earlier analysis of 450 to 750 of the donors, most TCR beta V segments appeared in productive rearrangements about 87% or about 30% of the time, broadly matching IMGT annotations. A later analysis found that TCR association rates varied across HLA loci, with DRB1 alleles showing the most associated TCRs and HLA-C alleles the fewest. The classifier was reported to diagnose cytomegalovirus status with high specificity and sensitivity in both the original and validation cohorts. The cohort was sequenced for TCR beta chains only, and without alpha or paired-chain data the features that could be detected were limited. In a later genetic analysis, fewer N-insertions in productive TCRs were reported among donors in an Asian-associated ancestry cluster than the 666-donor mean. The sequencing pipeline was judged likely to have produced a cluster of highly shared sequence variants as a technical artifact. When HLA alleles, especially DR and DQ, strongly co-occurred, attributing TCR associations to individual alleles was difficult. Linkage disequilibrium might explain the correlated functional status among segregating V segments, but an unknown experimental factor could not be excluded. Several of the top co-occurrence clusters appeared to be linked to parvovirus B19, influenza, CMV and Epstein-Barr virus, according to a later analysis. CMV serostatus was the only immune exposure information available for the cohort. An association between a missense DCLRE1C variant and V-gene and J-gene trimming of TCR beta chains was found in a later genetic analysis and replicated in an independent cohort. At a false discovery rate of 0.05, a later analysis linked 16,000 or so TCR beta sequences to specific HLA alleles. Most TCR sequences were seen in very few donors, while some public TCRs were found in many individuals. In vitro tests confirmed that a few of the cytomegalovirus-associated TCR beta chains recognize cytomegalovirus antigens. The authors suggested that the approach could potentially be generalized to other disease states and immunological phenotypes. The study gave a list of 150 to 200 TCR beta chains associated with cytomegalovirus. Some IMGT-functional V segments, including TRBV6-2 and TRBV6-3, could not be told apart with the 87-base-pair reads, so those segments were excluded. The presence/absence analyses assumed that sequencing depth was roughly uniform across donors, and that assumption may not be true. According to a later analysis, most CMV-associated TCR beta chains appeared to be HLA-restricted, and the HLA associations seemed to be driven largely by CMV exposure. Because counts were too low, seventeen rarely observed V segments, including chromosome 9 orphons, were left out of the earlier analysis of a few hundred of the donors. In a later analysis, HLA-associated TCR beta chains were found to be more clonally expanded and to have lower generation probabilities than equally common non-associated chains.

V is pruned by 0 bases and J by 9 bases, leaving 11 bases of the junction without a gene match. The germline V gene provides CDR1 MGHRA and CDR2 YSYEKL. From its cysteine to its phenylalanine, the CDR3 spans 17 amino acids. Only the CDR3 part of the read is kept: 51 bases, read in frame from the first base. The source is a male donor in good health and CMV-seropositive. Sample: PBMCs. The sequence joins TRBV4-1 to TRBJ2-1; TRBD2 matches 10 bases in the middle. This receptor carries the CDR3 CASSQDRRSGRAGEQFF. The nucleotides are TGCGCCAGCAGCCAAGATCGTAGGAGCGGGAGGGCTGGTGAGCAGTTCTTC.